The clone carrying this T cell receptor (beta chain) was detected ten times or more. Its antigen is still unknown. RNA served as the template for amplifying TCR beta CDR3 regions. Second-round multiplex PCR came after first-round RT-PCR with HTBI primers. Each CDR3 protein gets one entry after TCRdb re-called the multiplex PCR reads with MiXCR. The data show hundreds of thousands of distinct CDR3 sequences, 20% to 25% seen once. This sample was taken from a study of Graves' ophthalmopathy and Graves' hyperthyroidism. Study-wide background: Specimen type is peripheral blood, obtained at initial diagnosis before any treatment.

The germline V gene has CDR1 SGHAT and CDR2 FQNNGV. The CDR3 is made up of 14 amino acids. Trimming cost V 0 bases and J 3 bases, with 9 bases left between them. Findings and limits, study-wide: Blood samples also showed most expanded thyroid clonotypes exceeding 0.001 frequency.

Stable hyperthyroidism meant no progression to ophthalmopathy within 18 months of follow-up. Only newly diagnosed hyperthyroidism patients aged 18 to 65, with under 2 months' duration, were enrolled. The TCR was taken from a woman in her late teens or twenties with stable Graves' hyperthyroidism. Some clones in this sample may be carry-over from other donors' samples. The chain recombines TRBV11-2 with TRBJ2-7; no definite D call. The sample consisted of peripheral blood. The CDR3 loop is CASSLDGEGYEQYF. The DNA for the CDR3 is TGTGCCAGCAGCTTAGATGGGGAAGGCTACGAGCAGTACTTC.